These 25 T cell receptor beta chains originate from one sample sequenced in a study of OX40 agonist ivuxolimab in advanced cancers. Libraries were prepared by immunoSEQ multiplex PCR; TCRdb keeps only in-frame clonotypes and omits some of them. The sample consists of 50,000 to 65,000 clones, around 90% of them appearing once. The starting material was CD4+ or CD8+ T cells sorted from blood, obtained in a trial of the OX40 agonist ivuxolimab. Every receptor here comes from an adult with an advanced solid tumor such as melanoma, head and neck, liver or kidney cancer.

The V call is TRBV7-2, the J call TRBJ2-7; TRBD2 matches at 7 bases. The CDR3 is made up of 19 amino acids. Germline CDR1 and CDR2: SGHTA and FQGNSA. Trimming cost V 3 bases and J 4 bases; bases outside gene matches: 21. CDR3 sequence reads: CASSFLGGRAQSPGYEQYF. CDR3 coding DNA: TGTGCCAGCAGCTTTCTAGGCGGGAGAGCCCAATCTCCAGGATACGAGCAGTACTTC.

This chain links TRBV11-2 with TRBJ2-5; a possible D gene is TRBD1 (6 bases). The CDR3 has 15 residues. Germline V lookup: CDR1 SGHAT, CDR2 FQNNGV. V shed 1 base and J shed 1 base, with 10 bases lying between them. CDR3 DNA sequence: TGTGCCAGCAGCTTAGCCCCAGGGGTCCAAGAGACCCAGTACTTC. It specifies CASSLAPGVQETQYF.

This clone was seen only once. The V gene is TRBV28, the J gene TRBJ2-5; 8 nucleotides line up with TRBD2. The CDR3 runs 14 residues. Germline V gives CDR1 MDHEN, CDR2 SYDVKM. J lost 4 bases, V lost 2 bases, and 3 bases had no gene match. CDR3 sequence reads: CASSLHSGGETQYF. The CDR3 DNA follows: TGTGCCAGCAGTTTACACAGCGGGGGAGAGACCCAGTACTTC.

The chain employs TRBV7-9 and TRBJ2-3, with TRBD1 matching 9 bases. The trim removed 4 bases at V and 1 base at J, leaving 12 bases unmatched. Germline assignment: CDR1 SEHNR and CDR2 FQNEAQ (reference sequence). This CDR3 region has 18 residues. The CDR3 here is CASSSAKQGALGTDTQYF. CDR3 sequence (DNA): TGTGCCAGCAGCTCCGCCAAACAGGGGGCGCTGGGCACAGATACGCAGTATTTT.

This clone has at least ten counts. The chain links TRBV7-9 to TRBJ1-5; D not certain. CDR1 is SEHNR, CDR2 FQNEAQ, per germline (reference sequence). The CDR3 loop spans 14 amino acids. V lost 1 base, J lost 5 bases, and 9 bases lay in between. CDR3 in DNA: TGTGCCAGCAGCTTAGGGTGGGGTTATCAGCCCCAGCATTTT. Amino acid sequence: CASSLGWGYQPQHF.

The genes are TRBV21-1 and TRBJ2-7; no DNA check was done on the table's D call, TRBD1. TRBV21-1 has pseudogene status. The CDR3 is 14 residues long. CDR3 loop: CASSKGRTGSEQYF. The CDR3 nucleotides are TGTGCCAGCAGCAAGGGCCGGACAGGGTCCGAGCAGTACTTC.

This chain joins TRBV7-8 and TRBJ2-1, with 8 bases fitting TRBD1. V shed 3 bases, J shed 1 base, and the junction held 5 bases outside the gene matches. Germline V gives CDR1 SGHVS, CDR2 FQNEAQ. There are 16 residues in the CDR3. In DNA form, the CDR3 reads TGTGCCAGCAGCTTGGGGACAGGAGGATCCTACAATGAGCAGTTCTTC. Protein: CASSLGTGGSYNEQFF.

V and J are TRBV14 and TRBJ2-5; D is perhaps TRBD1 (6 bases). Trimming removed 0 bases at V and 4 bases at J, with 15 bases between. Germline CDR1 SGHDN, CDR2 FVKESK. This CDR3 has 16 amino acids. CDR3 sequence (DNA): TGTGCCAGCAGCCAAGAAACAGGGCTGGGGGCAGAGACCCAGTACTTC. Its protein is CASSQETGLGAETQYF.

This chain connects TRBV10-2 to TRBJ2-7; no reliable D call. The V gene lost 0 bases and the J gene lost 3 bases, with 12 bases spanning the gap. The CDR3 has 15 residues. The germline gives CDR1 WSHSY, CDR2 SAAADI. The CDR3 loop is CASSESGPGLYEQYF. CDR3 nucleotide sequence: TGCGCCAGCAGTGAGTCCGGCCCGGGCCTCTACGAGCAGTACTTC.

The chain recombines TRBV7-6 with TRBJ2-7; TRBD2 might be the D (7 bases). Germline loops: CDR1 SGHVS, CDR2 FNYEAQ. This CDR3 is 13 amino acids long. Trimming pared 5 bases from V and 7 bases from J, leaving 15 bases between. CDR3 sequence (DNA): TGTGCCAGCAGCCCGGGGGAGGGGGAGGAGCAGTACTTC. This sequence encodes CASSPGEGEEQYF.

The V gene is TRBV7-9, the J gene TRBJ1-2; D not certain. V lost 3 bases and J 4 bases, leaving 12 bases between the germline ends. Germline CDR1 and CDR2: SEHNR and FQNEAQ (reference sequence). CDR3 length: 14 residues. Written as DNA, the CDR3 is TGTGCCAGCAGCTTGGTAGGTGGAGGCTATGGCTACACCTTC. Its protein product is CASSLVGGGYGYTF.

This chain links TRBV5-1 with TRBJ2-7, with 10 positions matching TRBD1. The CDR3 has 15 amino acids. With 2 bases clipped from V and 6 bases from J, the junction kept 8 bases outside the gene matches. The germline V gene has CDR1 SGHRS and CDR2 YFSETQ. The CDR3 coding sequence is TGCGCCAGCAGCTTATCCGGGACAGGGGTACCCGAGCAGTACTTC. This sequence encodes CASSLSGTGVPEQYF.

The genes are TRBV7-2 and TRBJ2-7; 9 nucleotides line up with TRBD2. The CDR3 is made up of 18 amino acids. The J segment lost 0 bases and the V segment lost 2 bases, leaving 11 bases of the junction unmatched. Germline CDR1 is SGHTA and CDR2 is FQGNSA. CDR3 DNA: TGTGCCAGCAGCTTACCTACGGATGAACTAGCGGGCTCCTACGAGCAGTACTTC. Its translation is CASSLPTDELAGSYEQYF.

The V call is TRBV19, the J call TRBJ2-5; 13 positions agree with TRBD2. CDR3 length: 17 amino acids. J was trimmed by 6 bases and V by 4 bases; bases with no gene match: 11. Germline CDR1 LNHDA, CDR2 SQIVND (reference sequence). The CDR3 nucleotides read TGTGCCAGTAGTACACTTCTCGGACTAGCGGGAGTAAAGACCCAGTACTTC. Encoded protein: CASSTLLGLAGVKTQYF.

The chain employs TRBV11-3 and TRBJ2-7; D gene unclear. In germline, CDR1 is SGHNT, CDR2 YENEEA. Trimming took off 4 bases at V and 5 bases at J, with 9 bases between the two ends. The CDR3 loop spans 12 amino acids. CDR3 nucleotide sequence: TGTGCCAGCAGCTGGTGGGGTCACGAGCAGTACTTC. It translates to CASSWWGHEQYF.

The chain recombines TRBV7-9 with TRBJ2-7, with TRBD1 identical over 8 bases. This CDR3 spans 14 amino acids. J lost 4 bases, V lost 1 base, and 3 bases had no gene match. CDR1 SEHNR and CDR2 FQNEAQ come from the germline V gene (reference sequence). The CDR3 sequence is CASSLEDRVYEQYF. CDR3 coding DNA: TGTGCCAGCAGCTTAGAGGACAGGGTGTACGAGCAGTACTTC.

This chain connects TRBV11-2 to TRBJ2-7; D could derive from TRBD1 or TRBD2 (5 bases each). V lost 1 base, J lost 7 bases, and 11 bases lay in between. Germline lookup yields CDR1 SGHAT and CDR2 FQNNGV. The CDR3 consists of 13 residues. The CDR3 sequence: CASSLVFGGEQYF. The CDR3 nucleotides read TGTGCCAGCAGCTTAGTTTTTGGGGGTGAGCAGTACTTC.

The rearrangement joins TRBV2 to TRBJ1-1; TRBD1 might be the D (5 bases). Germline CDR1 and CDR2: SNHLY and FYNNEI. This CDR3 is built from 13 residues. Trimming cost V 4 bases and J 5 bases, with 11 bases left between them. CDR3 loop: CASSGGGGTEAFF. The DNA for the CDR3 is TGTGCCAGCAGTGGGGGGGGTGGGACTGAAGCTTTCTTT.

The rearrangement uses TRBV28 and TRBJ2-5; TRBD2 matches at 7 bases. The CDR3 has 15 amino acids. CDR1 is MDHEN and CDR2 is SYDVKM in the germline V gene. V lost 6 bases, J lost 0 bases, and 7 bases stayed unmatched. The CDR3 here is CASRTAGEYQETQYF. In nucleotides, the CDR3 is TGTGCCAGCAGAACTGCGGGGGAATACCAAGAGACCCAGTACTTC. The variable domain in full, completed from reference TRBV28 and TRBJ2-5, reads DVKVTQSSRYLVKRTGEKVFLECVQDMDHENMFWYRQDPGLGLRLIYFSYDVKMKEKGDIPEGYSVSREKKERFSLILESASTNQTSMYLCASRTAGEYQETQYFGPGTRLLVL.

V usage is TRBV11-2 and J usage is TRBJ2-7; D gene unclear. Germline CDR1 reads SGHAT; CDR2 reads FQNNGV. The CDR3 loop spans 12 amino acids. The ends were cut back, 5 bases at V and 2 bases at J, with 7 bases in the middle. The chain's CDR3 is CASSAIPYEQYF. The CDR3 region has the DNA TGTGCCAGCAGCGCCATCCCCTACGAGCAGTACTTC.

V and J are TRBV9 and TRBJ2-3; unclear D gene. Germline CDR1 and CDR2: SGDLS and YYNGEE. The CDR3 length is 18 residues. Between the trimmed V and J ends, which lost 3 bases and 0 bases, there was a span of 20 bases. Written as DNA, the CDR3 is TGTGCCAGCAGCGCGGACCGACTTCCTCTCTCTAGCACAGATACGCAGTATTTT. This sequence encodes CASSADRLPLSSTDTQYF.

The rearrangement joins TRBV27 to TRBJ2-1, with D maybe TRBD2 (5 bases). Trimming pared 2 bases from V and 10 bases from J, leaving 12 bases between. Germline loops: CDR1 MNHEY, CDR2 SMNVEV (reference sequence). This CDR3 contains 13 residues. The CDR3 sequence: CASSLDSAGEQFF. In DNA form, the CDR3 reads TGTGCCAGCAGTTTAGACTCGGCGGGCGAGCAGTTCTTC.

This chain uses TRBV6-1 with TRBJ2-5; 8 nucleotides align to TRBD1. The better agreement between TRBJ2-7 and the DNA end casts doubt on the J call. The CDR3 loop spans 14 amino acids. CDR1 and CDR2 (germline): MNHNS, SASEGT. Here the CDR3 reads CASSEGTGSYEQYF. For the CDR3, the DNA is TGTGCCAGCAGTGAAGGGACAGGGTCTTACGAGCAGTACTTC.

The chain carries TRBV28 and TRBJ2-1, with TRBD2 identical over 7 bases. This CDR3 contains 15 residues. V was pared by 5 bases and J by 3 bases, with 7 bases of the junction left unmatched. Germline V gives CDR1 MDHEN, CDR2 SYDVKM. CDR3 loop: CASSPSLAVYNEQFF. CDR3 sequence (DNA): TGTGCCAGCAGTCCCAGCCTAGCGGTCTACAATGAGCAGTTCTTC.

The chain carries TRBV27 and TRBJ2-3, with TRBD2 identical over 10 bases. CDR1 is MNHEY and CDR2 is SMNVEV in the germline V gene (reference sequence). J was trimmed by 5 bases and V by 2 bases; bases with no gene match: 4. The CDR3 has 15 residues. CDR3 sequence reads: CASSLELAGEDTQYF. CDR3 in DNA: TGTGCCAGCAGTTTAGAGCTAGCGGGAGAAGATACGCAGTATTTT.